This T cell receptor beta chain was retrieved from a study of OX40 agonist ivuxolimab in advanced cancers. The wider study: One hepatocellular carcinoma and two cutaneous melanoma patients partially responded.

Profiling relied on immunoSEQ multiplex PCR, and the TCRdb table lists in-frame clones only, not all of them. The sample records tens of thousands of clones, around 83% being singletons. As regards this clone: The antigen remains undetermined.

Autoimmune disease history or systemic immunosuppression led to patients being barred. Overall study findings and caveats: Average numbers of expanded clones were greater in CD8+ T cells than in CD4+. Partial responders dosed at 0.1-3.0 mg/kg displayed clonal expansion ranking among the lowest.

The V and J ends lost 0 bases and 5 bases respectively, with 14 bases between them. This CDR3 contains 15 residues. Germline V lookup: CDR1 SGDLS, CDR2 YYNGEE. The source material was CD4+ or CD8+ T cells sorted from blood, sampled in a trial of the OX40 agonist ivuxolimab. This chain links TRBV9 with TRBJ2-5; D is perhaps TRBD1 (5 bases). The origin of this receptor is an adult with an advanced solid tumor such as melanoma, head and neck, liver or kidney cancer. The CDR3, as DNA: TGTGCCAGCAGCGTAGATGTCAGGGTGGGGGAGACCCAGTACTTC. It yields the protein CASSVDVRVGETQYF.